This T cell receptor (beta chain) was documented in a study of shared clonotypes between healthy human individuals. Study information: Each donor had three CD4 naive, three CD4 memory, two CD8 naive and one CD8 memory plate.

Study-wide points: Estimated richness was generally greater in naive than memory subsets. Between a few donors, naive CD4 clonotypes were shared at a level of about 5%.

The V and J ends lost 3 bases and 2 bases, in that order; junction bases with no gene match: 4. CDR3 length: 15 residues. The germline gives CDR1 SNHLY, CDR2 FYNNEI. Profiling relied on immunoSEQ multiplex PCR, and the TCRdb table lists in-frame clones only, not all of them. The table has hundreds of thousands of clones, around 73% seen once. Remarks on this clone: What it recognizes is unknown.

This clonotype was sampled from a woman under 40 in good health. The sample consisted of memory CD4+ T cells sorted from blood. Specified subset: CD45RA-negative fraction. The genes are TRBV2 and TRBJ2-1; 7 bases align to TRBD2. CDR3 residues: CASSDAAGAYNEQFF. CDR3 coding DNA: TGTGCCAGCAGTGACGCCGCGGGAGCCTACAATGAGCAGTTCTTC.